This T cell receptor (beta chain) is drawn from a study of blood T cells in healthy people across ages (dated by TCRdb to between 2014 and 2017). For the wider study: In model experiments, template switching captured roughly one uniquely barcoded TCR beta cDNA molecule for every two T cells. To track age-related changes in TCR beta repertoire diversity, the study relied on deep sequencing normalized with unique cDNA molecular identifiers. Donors were grouped into four age groups: young (average roughly 17 years), middle-aged (39), aged (roughly 62) and long-lived (less than 85). Donors of different ages were randomly distributed across sequencing lanes to avoid experimental bias. Using the same blood draw, the study looked at two additional independent replicas of 1 million unique cDNA reads for two donors, one aged 18 to 29 and the other aged 80 or older.

V is pared back by 1 base and J by 3 bases, with 10 bases lying between the germline termini. The germline V gene gives CDR1 as SQVTM and CDR2 as ANQGSEA. The CDR3 goes from the cysteine to the phenylalanine over 14 residues. Left in the record is the CDR3 DNA by itself, 42 bases read in frame from the first base. Systemically healthy Caucasian individuals from Russia, 39 in total and aged roughly 6 to 90 years, were included as donors. Around 9.9 milliliters of peripheral blood were collected from each donor into EDTA-treated Vacutainer tubes. Ficoll-Paque density-gradient centrifugation was used to isolate PBMCs, with at least 7 million per sample. Trizol reagent was used to extract total RNA from PBMCs, with at least 6 micrograms per sample. For every donor, flow cytometry on a PBMC aliquot measured the percentage of naive CD45RAhigh/CD27high T cells. Libraries were built with 5' RACE. Sequencing was performed on an Illumina HiSeq 2500. A second PCR of 7 to 11 cycles was run with a J-beta primer mix and a sample-barcoded 5' primer. Each TCR beta cDNA molecule received a unique molecular identifier from a template-switch 5' adaptor carrying 12 random nucleotides. Each sample yielded at least 3 million CDR3-containing paired-end reads. First-strand cDNA was synthesized from all RNA with the Mint cDNA synthesis kit, primed by a TRBC-specific oligonucleotide. Following uracil-DNA glycosylase treatment, a first 18-cycle PCR with universal primers M1SS and BC2_uni_R was performed on all cDNA. The original methods were these. Each sample was normalized by randomly selecting 1 million high-quality reads, each carrying a distinct molecular identifier. Reads with shared molecular identifiers were discarded instead of being binned into consensus sequences. MiTCR, with a Q25 quality threshold and the strictest error-elimination algorithm, was used for CDR3 identification, clonotype clustering and error correction. Lower-bound total TCR beta diversity was estimated with a nonparametric unseen species model using Euler transformation. The raw public reads went through TCRdb reprocessing: fastp at Q25, MiXCR clone calling, in-frame beta chains kept. Under each unique CDR3 protein, matching rows form one entry showing the most common genes and DNA. TCRdb assigned the V and J calls; the authors' analysis was not used. This sample comprises fewer than 800,000 distinct CDR3 sequences, 49% of them detected only once. Approximately 32% of the sample comes from the top ten.

Summary of the overall study and its limitations: Because the CMV infection status of the donors was unknown, age-related changes in expanded clonotypes may potentially have been confounded. As age increased, observed TCR beta diversity per million T cells dropped in a roughly linear way, and a significant reduction was already evident by age roughly 40. Compared with the aged group, the long-lived group had more naive CD4+ T cells, fewer expanded clones and increased TCR diversity, suggesting age selection. A strong correlation was found between observed TCR beta diversity and the percentage of naive T cells measured by flow cytometry. Estimates of total diversity from one million sequenced T cells were regarded as lower bounds and underestimates. Conclusive comparison of naive and antigen-experienced compartments was prevented by the profiling of bulk unsorted PBMCs.

Comment on this clonotype: It has no known antigen specificity. Base qualities are not provided; no much larger clone lies one nucleotide away.

The rearranged segments are TRBV29-1 and TRBJ2-1; a tentative D match to TRBD1 spans 5 bases. Material: blood. This TCR was recovered from a woman aged 60 to 75 in good health. DNA sequence: TGCAGCGTTGAAGCGCAGGGTGTCTACAATGAGCAGTTCTTC. This codes for CSVEAQGVYNEQFF.